The source of this TCR beta chain is a study of PD-1 blockade in classical Hodgkin lymphoma. Study-level background: With a 2-week interval, patients received intravenous nivolumab at 3 mg/kg. Study outcomes and limitations: Healthy donors reportedly exceeded newly diagnosed patients in baseline TCR diversity. Prior to therapy, complete responders displayed diversity much like that of newly diagnosed patients.

Every patient relapsed after autologous stem cell transplantation, and brentuximab vedotin exposure varied. Clones were sequenced by immunoSEQ multiplex PCR, and TCRdb holds only the in-frame ones, with some missing. This sample has about 53,000 clones, with 81% found just once. The CDR3 has 16 residues. CDR1 is SGHRS, CDR2 YFSETQ, per germline. With 3 bases clipped from V and 1 base from J, the junction kept 9 bases outside the gene matches. On this clone: Its antigen is not identified.

This clonotype was sampled from a human donor with classical Hodgkin lymphoma. Sequencing was performed on peripheral blood mononuclear cells (PBMCs), taken at baseline. The rearrangement uses TRBV5-1 and TRBJ1-2, with 7 bases fitting TRBD1. The CDR3, as DNA: TGCGCCAGCAGCTCTGGACAGGTTCCTGTTAACTATGGCTACACCTTC. This sequence encodes CASSSGQVPVNYGYTF.